This T cell receptor beta chain was recovered during a study of blood T cell repertoires in COVID-19. For the study at large: Sources were T cells, B-cell-depleted T cells, or PBMCs; the material itself was cDNA or gDNA.

The ends were cut back, 3 bases at V and 1 base at J, with 12 bases in the middle. CDR3 length equals 15 residues. Per germline, CDR1 LNHDA and CDR2 SQIVND (reference sequence). Original data processing: Using reference gene primer amplification, nucleated cell counts were estimated. The protocol was immunoSEQ multiplex PCR, while the TCRdb copy is restricted to in-frame clones and leaves out a portion. Clonal size and the V and J genes are those of that table, whereas D and trimming came from the DNA. Counted here are a few hundred thousand clones, about 85% occurring once; the ten biggest clones make up approximately 1.8%.

The V and J genes are TRBV19 and TRBJ1-2; D may be TRBD1 (5 bases). The TCR originated in a man aged 70-80 years with acute or convalescent COVID-19. Input material: peripheral blood. CDR3 region: CASSMDRGYNYGYTF. DNA of the CDR3: TGTGCCAGTAGTATGGATCGGGGGTATAACTATGGCTACACCTTC. The entire variable domain, with the rest obtained from reference TRBV19 and TRBJ1-2, is as follows: DGGITQSPKYLFRKEGQNVTLSCEQNLNHDAMYWYRQDPGQGLRLIYYSQIVNDFQKGDIAEGYSVSREKKESFPLTVTSAQKNPTAFYLCASSMDRGYNYGYTFGSGTRLTVV.